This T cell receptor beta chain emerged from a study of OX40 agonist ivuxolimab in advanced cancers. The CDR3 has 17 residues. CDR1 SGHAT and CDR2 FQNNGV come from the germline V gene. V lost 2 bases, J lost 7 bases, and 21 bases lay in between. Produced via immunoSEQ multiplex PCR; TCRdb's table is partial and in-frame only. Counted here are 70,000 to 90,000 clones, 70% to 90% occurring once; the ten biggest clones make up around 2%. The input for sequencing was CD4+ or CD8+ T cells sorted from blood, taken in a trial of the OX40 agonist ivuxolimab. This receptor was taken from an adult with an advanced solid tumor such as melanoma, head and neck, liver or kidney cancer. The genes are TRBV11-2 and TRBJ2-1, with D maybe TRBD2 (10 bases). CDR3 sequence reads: CASSLTSGTGRLNEQFF. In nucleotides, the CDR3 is TGTGCCAGCAGCTTAACTAGCGGGACAGGGCGGTTAAATGAGCAGTTCTTC.